These 12 T cell receptor beta chains originate from one sample sequenced in a study of blood T cell repertoires in COVID-19. Profiling relied on immunoSEQ multiplex PCR, and the TCRdb table lists in-frame clones only, not all of them. The data hold about 300,000 clones, with around 82% observed a single time. The sequencing input was peripheral blood. All receptors come from a woman in her forties or fifties who had recovered from COVID-19.

This sequence joins TRBV6-5 and TRBJ2-1; 14 bases align to TRBD2. The germline V gene encodes CDR1 MNHEY and CDR2 SVGAGI. Germline trimming cut 6 bases from V and 7 bases from J; bases unmatched to any gene: 2. This CDR3 is 14 amino acids long. As DNA, the CDR3 is TGTGCCAGCAGGACTAGCGGGGGGGCAAATGAGCAGTTCTTC. Translating gives CASRTSGGANEQFF.

J is TRBJ2-1 and V is TRBV27; 8 nucleotides match TRBD1. The CDR3 sequence is 15 residues long. CDR1 and CDR2 from the germline V gene are MNHEY and SMNVEV (reference sequence). The V segment lost 4 bases and the J segment 6 bases; nucleotides outside the gene matches: 8. CDR3 in amino acids: CASSSRGTGLNEQFF. CDR3 nucleotide sequence: TGTGCCAGCAGTTCCCGGGGGACAGGCCTCAATGAGCAGTTCTTC.

In its sample, this clone was seen once. The chain joins TRBV28 to TRBJ2-6; unclear D gene. The V end lost 6 bases, the J end lost 2 bases, and 8 bases lay between the germline ends. Germline lookup yields CDR1 MDHEN and CDR2 SYDVKM. The CDR3 is 14 residues long. For the CDR3, the DNA is TGTGCCAGCAGACCGACACCTGGGGCCAACGTCCTGACTTTC. This translates into CASRPTPGANVLTF.

This clone was observed a few times. The V and J genes are TRBV3-1 (or the pseudogene TRBV3-2) and TRBJ2-7, with D tentatively TRBD2 (6 bases). Germline V gene lookup returns CDR1 LGHDT and CDR2 YNNKEL (reference sequence). CDR3 size: 14 residues. V lost 4 bases to trimming and J lost 0 bases, with 10 bases between them. The CDR3 DNA follows: TGTGCCAGCAGCCCCTTGACTAGCTCCTACGAGCAGTACTTC. Translating gives CASSPLTSSYEQYF.

The CDR3 loop reads CASSPQGSNTEAFF. The CDR3 nucleotides are TGTGCCAGCAGCCCACAGGGCTCGAACACTGAAGCTTTCTTT. This chain joins TRBV7-9 and TRBJ1-1, with D perhaps matching TRBD1 (6 bases). This CDR3 has 14 residues. Germline CDR1 SEHNR, CDR2 FQNEAQ (reference sequence). The V and J ends lost 5 bases and 1 base respectively, with 11 bases between them. The full variable domain, in which reference TRBV7-9 and TRBJ1-1 provide the parts outside the CDR3, is DTGVSQNPRHKITKRGQNVTFRCDPISEHNRLYWYRQTLGQGPEFLTYFQNEAQLEKSRLLSDRFSAERPKGSFSTLEIQRTEQGDSAMYLCASSPQGSNTEAFFGQGTRLTVV.

For this clone: This same CDR3 is encoded by further DNA sequences in the sample. V and J are TRBV10-3 and TRBJ2-3; 8 positions match TRBD1. The V gene's germline CDR1 is ENHRY and CDR2 SYGVKD. The V gene end was trimmed by 6 bases and the J gene end by 2 bases; junction bases not matched to a gene: 1. There are 13 residues in the CDR3. CDR3 region: CAIRQGATDTQYF. In DNA form, the CDR3 reads TGTGCCATCAGGCAGGGGGCCACAGATACGCAGTATTTT.

The chain joins TRBV7-9 to TRBJ1-1; 7 bases are shared with TRBD1. This CDR3 is built from 15 residues. The J segment lost 4 bases and the V segment lost 1 base, leaving 6 bases of the junction unmatched. The V gene's germline CDR1 is SEHNR and CDR2 FQNEAQ (reference sequence). This CDR3 reads CASSLDTHRGTEAFF. CDR3 DNA sequence: TGTGCCAGCAGCTTAGACACTCACAGGGGCACTGAAGCTTTCTTT.

The chain links TRBV2 to TRBJ2-7, with 7 bases that match TRBD1. Germline V gene sequence: CDR1 SNHLY, CDR2 FYNNEI. Germline trimming cut 5 bases from V and 8 bases from J; bases unmatched to any gene: 9. The CDR3 loop spans 13 amino acids. CDR3 sequence reads: CASSPWTGSKQYF. Written as DNA, the CDR3 is TGTGCCAGCAGTCCCTGGACAGGATCGAAGCAGTACTTC.

This sequence joins TRBV2 and TRBJ2-2, with unresolved D. The CDR3 loop spans 15 amino acids. V was trimmed by 4 bases and J by 1 base, leaving 10 bases between them. Germline V gene lookup returns CDR1 SNHLY and CDR2 FYNNEI. Here the CDR3 reads CASSVSRKNTGELFF. Written as DNA, the CDR3 is TGTGCCAGCAGTGTGTCCAGGAAGAACACCGGGGAGCTGTTTTTT.

The CDR3 sequence is CAISELQTGQGGGYTF. The CDR3 coding sequence is TGTGCCATCAGTGAACTTCAGACAGGACAAGGCGGCGGCTACACCTTC. The chain has TRBV10-3 and TRBJ1-2, with D maybe TRBD1 (6 bases). Germline V gene data show CDR1 as ENHRY and CDR2 as SYGVKD. V lost 3 bases, J lost 8 bases, and 22 bases lay in between. This CDR3 spans 16 amino acids.

The chain links TRBV30 to TRBJ1-1; D not resolved. The V gene's germline CDR1 is GTSNPN and CDR2 SVGIG (reference sequence). Trimming took off 5 bases at V and 7 bases at J, with 14 bases between the two ends. This CDR3 has 12 amino acids. CDR3 DNA sequence: TGTGCCTGGGACGCTAATCCGAATGAAGCTTTCTTT. Its protein is CAWDANPNEAFF.

The genes are TRBV19 and TRBJ1-4; D uncertain. This CDR3 contains 15 residues. V was clipped by 2 bases and J by 7 bases, with 14 bases between them. From germline, CDR1 is LNHDA and CDR2 SQIVND (reference sequence). The CDR3 reads CASSIRALRGEKLFF. The CDR3 DNA reads as TGTGCCAGTAGTATAAGGGCCCTCCGGGGTGAAAAACTGTTTTTT.